One T cell receptor beta chain is described in this entry. Its antigen is not identified. The sample comes from a study of T cell clonotyping in hematopoietic cell transplantation. On the study more broadly: Pretransplant recipient samples were taken after cytoreduction. Study-wide results and limits: At the given depth, recipient repertoires were over 95% de novo clonotypes. After transplant, recipient diversity fell while pathologically expanded clonotypes grew through day 180.

The CDR3 covers 15 residues. Germline V CDR1 and CDR2: MDHEN, SYDVKM. Trimming pared 6 bases from V and 1 base from J, leaving 15 bases between. Documented time point: recipient sample about 28 days before transplant, after cytoreduction. Samples: about 28 days before transplant, then days 30, 100 and 180 after. TCRdb's table, derived via immunoSEQ multiplex PCR, lists solely in-frame clones and lacks some. The sample consists of 11,000 or so clones, approximately 92% of them appearing once. The V call is TRBV28, the J call TRBJ1-2; no clear D. The specimen comprised peripheral blood mononuclear cells, sampled before stem cell transplant. This receptor was identified in a woman between 35 and 50 years old with acute myeloid leukemia. Some clones in this sample may be carry-over from other donors' samples. The CDR3 reads CASSVGRTFNYGYTF. The CDR3 DNA reads TGTGCCAGCAGCGTTGGGAGGACCTTTAACTATGGCTACACCTTC.